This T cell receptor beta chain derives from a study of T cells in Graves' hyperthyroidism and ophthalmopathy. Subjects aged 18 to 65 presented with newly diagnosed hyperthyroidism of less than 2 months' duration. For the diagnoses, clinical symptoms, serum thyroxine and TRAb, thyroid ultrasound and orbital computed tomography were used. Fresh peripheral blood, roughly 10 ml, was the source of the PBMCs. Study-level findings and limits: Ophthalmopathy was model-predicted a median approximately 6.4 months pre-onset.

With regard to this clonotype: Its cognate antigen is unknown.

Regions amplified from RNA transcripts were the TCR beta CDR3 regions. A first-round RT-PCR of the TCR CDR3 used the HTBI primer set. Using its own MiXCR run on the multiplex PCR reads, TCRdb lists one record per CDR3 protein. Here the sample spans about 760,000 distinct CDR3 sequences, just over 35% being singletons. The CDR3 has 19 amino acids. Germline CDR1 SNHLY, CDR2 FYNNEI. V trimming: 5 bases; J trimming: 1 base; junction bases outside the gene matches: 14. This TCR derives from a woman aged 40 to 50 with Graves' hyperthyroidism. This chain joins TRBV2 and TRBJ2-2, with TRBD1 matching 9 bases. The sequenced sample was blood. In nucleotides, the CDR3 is TGTGCCAGCAGTTCCATCGGGACAGGGAATCGCCAGAACACCGGGGAGCTGTTTTTT. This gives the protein CASSSIGTGNRQNTGELFF.